These 19 T cell receptor beta chains were all obtained from the same sample, sequenced in a study of post-analysis software for immune sequencing data. Every TCR beta cDNA library bore unique molecular identifiers. TCRdb re-called the PCR reads through MiXCR, storing one row per CDR3 protein. This table has some 690,000 distinct CDR3 sequences, approximately 30% appearing once. Broader study findings: TRBV5-6, TRBV5-1 and TRBV20-1 were among four to six TRBV segments more frequent in patients than controls.

The antigens for these receptors are not known. The sequencing input was blood. These receptors were taken from a girl between 5 and 17 years old with multiple sclerosis.

The V and J genes are TRBV29-1 and TRBJ2-1, with D perhaps TRBD2 (7 bases). Germline V CDR1 and CDR2: SQVTM, ANQGSEA. This CDR3 spans 14 amino acids. V lost 6 bases, J lost 3 bases, and 15 bases lay in between. CDR3 nucleotide sequence: TGCAGCGTGACGGGGGGCCGGGGCTACAATGAGCAGTTCTTC. Translation: CSVTGGRGYNEQFF.

CDR3 region: CSASDNGNEQYF. The CDR3 DNA reads as TGCAGTGCTAGCGACAACGGCAATGAGCAGTACTTC. This sequence joins TRBV20-1 and TRBJ2-1; D uncertain. The end of the DNA is better explained by TRBJ2-7, so the J call may be wrong. Germline CDR1 is DFQATT and CDR2 is SNEGSKA (reference sequence). The CDR3 has 12 amino acids.

This clonotype was recorded a few times. V gene TRBV12-3 or TRBV12-4 combines with J gene TRBJ2-3, with D possibly being TRBD2 (5 bases). The germline V and J ends were trimmed by 11 bases and 2 bases, with 20 bases remaining between them. The CDR3 covers 15 residues. CDR3 nucleotides: TGTGCCGGAGGAGAGGATTTCCCAAACACAGATACGCAGTATTTT. Translation: CAGGEDFPNTDTQYF.

This clonotype occurred a few times. This rearrangement joins TRBV6-2 or TRBV6-3 to TRBJ1-5; D call uncertain. This CDR3 contains 14 residues. Trimming removed 6 bases at V and 0 bases at J, with 9 bases between. Per the germline V gene, CDR1 is MNHEY and CDR2 is SVGEGT. The CDR3 sequence: CASRGDNSNQPQHF. The CDR3 nucleotides read TGTGCCAGCAGGGGTGATAATAGCAATCAGCCCCAGCATTTT.

The chain employs TRBV9 and TRBJ2-5, with 7 bases that match TRBD1. The tail of the sequence fits TRBJ2-7 better, so the J call may be wrong. Germline V lookup: CDR1 SGDLS, CDR2 YYNGEE. The CDR3 has 14 amino acids. The CDR3 sequence: CASSVRDSFYEQYF. As DNA, the CDR3 is TGTGCCAGCAGCGTCCGGGACAGTTTCTACGAGCAGTACTTC.

The chain couples TRBV20-1 to TRBJ2-5, with TRBD2 identical over 7 bases. V dropped 1 base and J dropped 5; count of bases not matched to a gene: 7. CDR3 length equals 14 residues. The germline V gene has CDR1 DFQATT and CDR2 SNEGSKA (reference sequence). The CDR3 bases are TGCAGTGCTAGAGTAGAGCGGGGCCAGGAGACCCAGTACTTC. Translation: CSARVERGQETQYF.

The CDR3 spells CASGHRGNQPQHF. The CDR3 DNA reads as TGTGCCAGCGGACATAGGGGCAATCAGCCCCAGCATTTT. The chain uses TRBV27 and TRBJ1-5, with D possibly matching TRBD1 (5 bases). The CDR3 is 13 residues long. Germline CDR1 is MNHEY and CDR2 is SMNVEV (reference sequence). Trimming shortened V by 8 bases and J by 2 bases, and 10 bases separated the two germline ends.

This clonotype was found a few times. V gene TRBV7-2 combines with J gene TRBJ2-7; 10 bases align to TRBD1. Germline CDR1 reads SGHTA; CDR2 reads FQGNSA. The CDR3 has 14 amino acids. Losses at the gene ends were 5 bases for V and 2 bases for J; bases not matched to a gene: 3. The DNA for the CDR3 is TGTGCCAGCAGCGATGGACAGGGGGCCTACGAGCAGTACTTC. Protein product: CASSDGQGAYEQYF.

Points on this clonotype: One end of the junction does not line up with germline, which may come from a read error. This chain connects TRBV10-3 to TRBJ2-1; D may be TRBD2 (5 bases). This CDR3 spans 15 amino acids. CDR1 is ENHRY, CDR2 SYGVKD, per germline. The CDR3 DNA reads as TGTGCCATCAGTGAGCGGGAACCCTCCTACAATGAGCAGCACTTC. It specifies CAISEREPSYNEQHF.

The chain couples TRBV29-1 to TRBJ2-4; TRBD1 agrees at 11 bases. V lost 2 bases, J lost 9 bases, and 9 bases stayed unmatched. The CDR3 spans 15 residues. Germline V gene data show CDR1 as SQVTM and CDR2 as ANQGSEA. The CDR3 sequence is CSVERTGGFPSIQYF. In DNA form, the CDR3 reads TGCAGCGTTGAAAGGACAGGGGGCTTCCCGAGCATTCAGTACTTC. The full variable domain, its missing parts supplied by reference TRBV29-1 and TRBJ2-4, is SAVISQKPSRDICQRGTSLTIQCQVDSQVTMMFWYRQQPGQSLTLIATANQGSEATYESGFVIDKFPISRPNLTFSTLTVSNMSPEDSSIYLCSVERTGGFPSIQYFGAGTRLSVL.

This sequence joins TRBV6-1 and TRBJ2-2; 14 nucleotides match TRBD2. With V trimmed by 6 bases and J by 5 bases, 17 bases remained unmatched. Germline V lookup: CDR1 MNHNS, CDR2 SASEGT. The CDR3 has 20 amino acids. The CDR3 DNA reads as TGTGCCAGCAGCCAACGGGCCACCGGGACTAGCGGGAGATCTACCGGGGAGCTGTTTTTT. Protein product: CASSQRATGTSGRSTGELFF.

V usage is TRBV6-1 and J usage is TRBJ2-3, with TRBD2 identical over 7 bases. From germline, CDR1 is MNHNS and CDR2 SASEGT. This CDR3 has 16 amino acids. J lost 0 bases, V lost 4 bases, and 7 bases had no gene match. The CDR3 DNA follows: TGTGCCAGCAGTGGCCTTCGGGGAGGGAGCACAGATACGCAGTATTTT. This codes for CASSGLRGGSTDTQYF.

This clonotype has a single count. The chain links TRBV6-2 or TRBV6-3 to TRBJ2-5; no clear D gene. Germline loops: CDR1 MNHEY, CDR2 SVGEGT. Trimming stripped 5 bases from V and 11 bases from J, with 6 bases between. The CDR3 is 9 amino acids. CDR3 coding DNA: TGTGCCAGCAGTAAGGAGCAGTACTTC. This gives the protein CASSKEQYF.

This sequence joins TRBV7-8 and TRBJ2-7; D gene unclear. V was shortened by 1 base and J by 3 bases, with 13 bases between the two germline ends. Germline V gene sequence: CDR1 SGHVS, CDR2 FQNEAQ. The CDR3 contains 15 residues. The CDR3 reads CASSLDGLPIYEQYF. Written as DNA, the CDR3 is TGTGCCAGCAGCTTAGATGGTCTACCTATCTACGAGCAGTACTTC.

The gene calls are TRBV5-1 and TRBJ2-3; 10 bases are shared with TRBD1. CDR3 length equals 14 residues. V was clipped by 4 bases and J by 5 bases; unmatched bases: 4. In germline, CDR1 is SGHRS, CDR2 YFSETQ. DNA of the CDR3: TGCGCCAGCAGCCAGGACAGGGGGGGAGATACGCAGTATTTT. This gives the protein CASSQDRGGDTQYF.

This clonotype was picked up a small number of times. The chain joins TRBV29-1 to TRBJ1-2, with D unresolved. Per germline, CDR1 SQVTM and CDR2 ANQGSEA. The CDR3 sequence is 13 residues long. Trimming pared 1 base from V and 4 bases from J, leaving 10 bases between. The CDR3 nucleotides are TGCAGCGTTGAAGTAGGTGGCCTCTATGGCTACACCTTC. This gives the protein CSVEVGGLYGYTF.

The chain couples TRBV15 to TRBJ2-4; D possibly uses TRBD1 or TRBD2 (5 bases each). V dropped 2 bases and J dropped 6 bases, with 11 bases sitting between them. The germline CDR1 and CDR2 sequences are LNHNV and YYDKDF (reference sequence). The CDR3 runs 14 residues. CDR3 nucleotide sequence: TGTGCCACCAGCAGATTATGGGACGCAAACATTCAGTACTTC. This sequence encodes CATSRLWDANIQYF.

This chain uses TRBV20-1 with TRBJ1-1; TRBD1 agrees at 9 bases. V was pared by 5 bases and J by 4 bases, with 5 bases of the junction left unmatched. Germline V lookup: CDR1 DFQATT, CDR2 SNEGSKA (reference sequence). The CDR3 runs to 13 residues. In DNA form, the CDR3 reads TGCAGTGCTCGGACAGGGGAAAGCACTGAAGCTTTCTTT. This gives the protein CSARTGESTEAFF.

CDR3 sequence: CASSRVPETQYF. Here the CDR3 DNA reads TGCGCCAGCAGCCGCGTCCCAGAGACCCAGTACTTC. This chain joins TRBV5-1 and TRBJ2-5; no firm D call. This CDR3 is 12 amino acids long. V lost 4 bases and J lost 4, with 8 bases in between. CDR1 and CDR2 (germline): SGHRS, YFSETQ.